This TCR beta chain derives from a study of blood T cell repertoires in COVID-19. Overall study context: Both acute and convalescent COVID-19 samples were obtained from the United States, Italy and Spain.

The CDR3 loop spans 13 amino acids. As originally analysed: How many nucleated cells were present was estimated from reference gene primer amplification. Assay: immunoSEQ multiplex PCR; the TCRdb copy retains only in-frame clones and omits some. V and J calls and clone size come straight from that table; D and trimming were deduced from the DNA. This table holds about 160,000 clones, about 80% found once. The source material was peripheral blood. The chain is built from TRBV12-3 or TRBV12-4 and TRBJ2-1; tentative D call: TRBD2 (6 bases). The sequence was obtained from an elderly woman with acute or convalescent COVID-19. CDR3 in DNA: TGTACCACTCGGGAGTCGAGCTACAATGAGCAGTTCTTC. Its protein product is CTTRESSYNEQFF.